This T cell receptor beta chain was observed in a study of CD8 T cells in Susac syndrome. TEMRA cells were FACS-enriched, unlike CD8+ and CD4+ T cells, which were negatively isolated. RNA, at roughly 0.5 to 1 ug, was reverse transcribed with random hexamers. An immunoSEQ multiplex PCR amplified TCR beta CDR3 over 54 Vbeta and 13 Jbeta. TCRdb reanalysed the immunoSEQ multiplex PCR reads using MiXCR and keeps one entry per CDR3 protein. This sample has about 250,000 distinct CDR3 sequences, with about 93% found just once. V lost 6 bases and J lost 7; bases outside the gene matches: 4. The CDR3 length is 12 residues. CDR1 and CDR2 (germline): MDHEN, SYDVKM.

V is TRBV28 and J is TRBJ1-1, with 8 bases that match TRBD1. The sequencing input was CD4+ T cells from PBMCs. The sequence was obtained from a human donor with multiple sclerosis. The CDR3 region is CASSGQGDEAFF. CDR3 coding DNA: TGTGCCAGCAGCGGACAGGGAGATGAAGCTTTCTTT.